These T cell receptor beta chains were read from a single sample in a study of cytomegalovirus exposure and HLA in healthy donors. Produced via immunoSEQ multiplex PCR; TCRdb's table is partial and in-frame only. This sample carries about 100,000 clones, about 75% of them seen once, and the ten largest clones take 4% to 5.5%. The source material was PBMCs. These receptors came from a woman under 30 in good health and CMV-seropositive. Both conserved end residues are part of each CDR3. The order of the fields is CDR3 protein, CDR3 DNA, V gene, D gene, clone size, J gene. The D gene is left open where the match is weak. Clone sizes are given selectively: once, few, many, or a class where the clone is expanded.

CASSLGTSGRSEQYF TGTGCCAGCAGTTTGGGGACTAGCGGGAGAAGCGAGCAGTACTTC TRBV27 TRBD2 - TRBJ2-7
CASSLKVEGQPQHF TGTGCCAGCAGTTTAAAGGTGGAGGGTCAACCCCAGCATTTT TRBV28 - - TRBJ1-5
CASSYADRGPYEQYF TGTGCCAGCAGTTACGCGGACAGGGGACCCTACGAGCAGTACTTC TRBV6-5 TRBD1 - TRBJ2-7
CASRRGNSGNTIYF TGTGCCAGCAGAAGGGGGAACTCTGGAAACACCATATATTTT TRBV6-5 - - TRBJ1-3
CASSQEGPDMPSGRTTQYF TGCGCCAGCAGCCAAGAGGGGCCTGATATGCCCAGCGGGAGAACGACGCAGTATTTT TRBV4-1 TRBD2 - TRBJ2-3
CASSPKGQVEYF TGTGCCAGCAGCCCTAAAGGACAGGTCGAGTACTTC TRBV7-9 TRBD1 - TRBJ2-7
CASSANRGLDYGYTF TGTGCCAGCAGCGCAAACAGGGGATTGGACTATGGCTACACCTTC TRBV7-8 TRBD1 - TRBJ1-2
CASSQGEGPDYTF TGTGCCAGCAGCCAAGGGGAGGGTCCCGACTACACCTTC TRBV14 - - TRBJ1-2
CASSYSRGQGIDEQYF TGTGCCAGCAGTTACTCGAGAGGACAGGGGATAGACGAGCAGTACTTC TRBV6-5 TRBD1 few TRBJ2-7
CASKPSNSGGETQYF TGTGCCAGCAAACCTTCTAATAGCGGTGGAGAGACCCAGTACTTC TRBV21-1 - - TRBJ2-5
CASSFGKGVETQYF TGTGCCAGCAGCTTCGGAAAAGGGGTGGAGACCCAGTACTTC TRBV13 - - TRBJ2-5
CASSVGSHDQPQHF TGTGCCAGCAGCGTAGGGAGCCACGATCAGCCCCAGCATTTT TRBV9 - - TRBJ1-5
CATSRGTRENTIYF TGTGCCACCAGCAGAGGGACACGAGAAAACACCATATATTTT TRBV15 - - TRBJ1-3
CACQGPYNEQFF TGTGCCTGCCAGGGTCCTTACAATGAGCAGTTCTTC TRBV6-5 - - TRBJ2-1
CASSYPGTRVTGELFF TGTGCCAGCAGTTACCCCGGGACTAGAGTTACCGGGGAGCTGTTTTTT TRBV6-5 TRBD2 - TRBJ2-2
CASSPPRGHGYTF TGTGCCAGCTCACCCCCCCGGGGTCACGGCTACACCTTC TRBV18 - - TRBJ1-2
CASSWDRRNTEAFF TGTGCCAGCAGCTGGGACAGGAGAAACACTGAAGCTTTCTTT TRBV28 TRBD1 - TRBJ1-1
CAISEPVDSFQETQYF TGTGCCATCAGTGAGCCGGTAGACTCATTCCAAGAGACCCAGTACTTC TRBV10-3 - few TRBJ2-5
CASSLGSGRRETQYF TGTGCCAGCAGCTTAGGGAGCGGGAGACGAGAGACCCAGTACTTC TRBV11-2 TRBD2 - TRBJ2-5
CASSLTGQPQHF TGTGCCAGCAGTTTGACTGGTCAGCCCCAGCATTTT TRBV28 - - TRBJ1-5
CASSPASGSGETQYF TGTGCCAGCTCACCAGCCTCGGGGTCTGGAGAGACCCAGTACTTC TRBV18 - - TRBJ2-5
CASWAGGNTEAFF TGTGCCAGCTGGGCGGGTGGGAACACTGAAGCTTTCTTT TRBV25-1 - - TRBJ1-1
CASSRPPSGGYEQYF TGCGCCAGCAGCCGTCCCCCTAGCGGGGGGTACGAGCAGTACTTC TRBV5-1 TRBD2 few TRBJ2-7
CASGKLGLAHTDTQYF TGTGCCAGCGGAAAACTGGGACTAGCCCACACAGATACGCAGTATTTT TRBV28 TRBD2 - TRBJ2-3
CAISEPGLVGSYEQYF TGTGCCATCAGTGAGCCGGGACTAGTGGGTTCCTACGAGCAGTACTTC TRBV10-3 TRBD2 - TRBJ2-7
CASSLEDLGRTGELFF TGCGCCAGCAGCTTGGAGGACTTGGGGAGAACCGGGGAGCTGTTTTTT TRBV5-1 - - TRBJ2-2
CAWREGATEAFF TGTGCCTGGAGAGAGGGGGCCACTGAAGCTTTCTTT TRBV30 TRBD1 - TRBJ1-1
CASLSTGGTEQYF TGTGCCAGCTTATCGACGGGAGGGACCGAGCAGTACTTC TRBV18 TRBD2 - TRBJ2-7
CASSTGLEPLNEKLFF TGTGCCAGCAGCACCGGACTCGAGCCCCTTAATGAAAAACTGTTTTTT TRBV27 - - TRBJ1-4
CASSQGQGALTEAFF TGCGCCAGCAGCCAGGGACAGGGGGCCCTCACTGAAGCTTTCTTT TRBV4-3 TRBD1 - TRBJ1-1
CASSSTQTGRGNTIYF TGTGCCAGCAGCTCCACCCAGACAGGGAGAGGAAACACCATATATTTT TRBV7-3 TRBD1 few TRBJ1-3